This T cell receptor beta chain was recovered during a study of cytomegalovirus exposure and HLA in healthy donors. This CDR3 has 16 amino acids. Germline lookup yields CDR1 LNHNV and CDR2 YYDKDF (reference sequence). V gave up 4 bases and J gave up 7 bases; unmatched junction bases: 9. Primers included in the PCR were 60 Vbeta and 13 Jbeta primers. The repertoire was sequenced with immunoSEQ multiplex PCR; TCRdb's copy has only in-frame clones and lacks some. The sample has under 200,000 clones, around 81% seen once. The origin of this receptor is a man aged 35-49 years in good health and CMV-seronegative. The chain has TRBV15 and TRBJ2-7; 14 bases are a match to TRBD2. Sequencing used PBMCs. The CDR3: CATSTTTSGRAREQYF. In DNA form, the CDR3 reads TGTGCCACCAGCACAACGACTAGCGGGAGGGCCAGAGAGCAGTACTTC.